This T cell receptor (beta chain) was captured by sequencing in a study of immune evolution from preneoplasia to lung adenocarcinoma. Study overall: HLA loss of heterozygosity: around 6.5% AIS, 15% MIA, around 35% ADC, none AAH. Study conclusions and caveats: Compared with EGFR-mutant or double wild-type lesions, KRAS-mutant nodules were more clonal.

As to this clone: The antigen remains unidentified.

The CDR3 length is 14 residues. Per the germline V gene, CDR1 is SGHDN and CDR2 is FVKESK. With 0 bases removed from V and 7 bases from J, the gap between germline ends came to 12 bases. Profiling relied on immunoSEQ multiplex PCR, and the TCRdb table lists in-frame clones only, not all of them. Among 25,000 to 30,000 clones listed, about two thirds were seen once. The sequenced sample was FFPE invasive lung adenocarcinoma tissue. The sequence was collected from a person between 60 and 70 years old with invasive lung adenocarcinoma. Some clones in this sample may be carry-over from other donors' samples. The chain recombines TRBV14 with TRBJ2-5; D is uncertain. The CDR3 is CASSQDRLLGTQYF. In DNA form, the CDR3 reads TGTGCCAGCAGCCAAGATCGGCTATTGGGGACCCAGTACTTC.